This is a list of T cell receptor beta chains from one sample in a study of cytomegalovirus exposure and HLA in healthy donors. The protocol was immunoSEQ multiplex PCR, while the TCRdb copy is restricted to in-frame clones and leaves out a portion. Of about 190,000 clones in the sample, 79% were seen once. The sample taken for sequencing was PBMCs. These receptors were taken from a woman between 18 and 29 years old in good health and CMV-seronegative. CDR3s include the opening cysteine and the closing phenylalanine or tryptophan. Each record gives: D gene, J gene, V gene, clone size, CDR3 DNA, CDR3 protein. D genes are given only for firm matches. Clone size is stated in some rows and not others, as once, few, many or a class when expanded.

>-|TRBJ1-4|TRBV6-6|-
TGTGCCAGCAGTTACGTCCCAACTGGTGAAAAACTGTTTTTT
CASSYVPTGEKLFF
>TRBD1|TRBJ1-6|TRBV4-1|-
TGCGCCAGCAGCCAAGTACAGGGGTTTAATTCACCCCTCCACTTT
CASSQVQGFNSPLHF
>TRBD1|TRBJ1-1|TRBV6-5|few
TGTGCCAGCAAGACAGGGGGCGCCCAAGCTTTCTTT
CASKTGGAQAFF
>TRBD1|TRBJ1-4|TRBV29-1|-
TGCAGCGTTGAAGATCGGGGACAGGGGGCCGGTGAAAAACTGTTTTTT
CSVEDRGQGAGEKLFF
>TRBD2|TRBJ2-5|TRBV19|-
TGTGCCAGTAGTATAGATCTTAGCGGGAGTGAGTCAGAGACCCAGTACTTC
CASSIDLSGSESETQYF
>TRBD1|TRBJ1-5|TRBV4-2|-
TGTGCCAGCAGCCAATTAGGAGGGGGCCCTCGGCCCCAGCATTTT
CASSQLGGGPRPQHF
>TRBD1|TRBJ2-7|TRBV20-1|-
TGCAGTGCGGGACAGGGCTACGAGCAGTACTTC
CSAGQGYEQYF
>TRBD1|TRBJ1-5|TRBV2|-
TGTGCCAGCAGTCCAACGGGACAGAATCAGCCCCAGCATTTT
CASSPTGQNQPQHF
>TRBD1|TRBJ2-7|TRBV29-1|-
TGCAGCGTTGTTCTGGGACAGGGGGCCTACGAGCAGTACTTC
CSVVLGQGAYEQYF
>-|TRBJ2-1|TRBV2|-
TGTGCCAGCGGGCGACAGGAAAACAATGAGCAGTTCTTC
CASGRQENNEQFF
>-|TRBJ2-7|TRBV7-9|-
TGTGCCAGCAGCGGGGGGGCGACCTACGAGCAGTACTTC
CASSGGATYEQYF
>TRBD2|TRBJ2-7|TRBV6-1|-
TGTGCCAGCAGTGGCCCCCGGCTAGCGGGAACCTACGAGCAGTACTTC
CASSGPRLAGTYEQYF
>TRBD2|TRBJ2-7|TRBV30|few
TGTGCCTCCTCACAGGGGGCGGGGACTAGCGGGAGCCACGAGCAGTACTTC
CASSQGAGTSGSHEQYF
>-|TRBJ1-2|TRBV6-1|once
TGTGCCGGGGGGGACGCTTTTAACTATGGCTACACCTTC
CAGGDAFNYGYTF
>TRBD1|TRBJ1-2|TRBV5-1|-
TGCGCCAGCAGCTACCGGGACAGCACTAACTATGGCTACACCTTC
CASSYRDSTNYGYTF
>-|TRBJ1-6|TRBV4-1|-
TGCGCCAGCAGCCAAGGCCTTCGGACAGTCTATAATTCACCCCTCCACTTT
CASSQGLRTVYNSPLHF
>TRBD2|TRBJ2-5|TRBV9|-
TGTGCCAGCAGTGGCCGGGCGGCGGGAGTGGGGGAGACCCAGTACTTC
CASSGRAAGVGETQYF
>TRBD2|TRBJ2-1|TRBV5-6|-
TGTGCCAGCAGCGGGCGGGAGGGACTCGGTTTATATGAGCAGTTCTTC
CASSGREGLGLYEQFF
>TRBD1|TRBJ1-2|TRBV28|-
TGTGCCAGCAGTCCGCCGACAGGGGGCGAGGGCTATGGCTACACCTTC
CASSPPTGGEGYGYTF
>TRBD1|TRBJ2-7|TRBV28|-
TGTGCCAGCAGCCCTATAGGGGGCGCGTACGAGCAGTACTTC
CASSPIGGAYEQYF
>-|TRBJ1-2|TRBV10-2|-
TGCGCCAGCAGTGAGTGGGAGGGTTCTAACTATGGCTACACCTTC
CASSEWEGSNYGYTF
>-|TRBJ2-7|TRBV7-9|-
TGTGCCAGCATGGGCAGGGTGAACTCCTACGAGCAGTACTTC
CASMGRVNSYEQYF
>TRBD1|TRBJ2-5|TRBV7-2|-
TGTGCCAGCAGCTTAATACAGGGGGCTGAGACCCAGTACTTC
CASSLIQGAETQYF
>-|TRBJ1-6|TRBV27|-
TGTGCCAGCAGGGGACTACCGGGACGGGGGAATTCACCCCTCCACTTT
CASRGLPGRGNSPLHF
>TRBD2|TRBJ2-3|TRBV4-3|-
TGCGCCAGCAGCCAAGTGGTGATTAGCGGGAGAACAGATACGCAGTATTTT
CASSQVVISGRTDTQYF
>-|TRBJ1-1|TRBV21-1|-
TGTGCCAGCAGCAAAATCACTGCGAACACTGAAGCTTTCTTT
CASSKITANTEAFF
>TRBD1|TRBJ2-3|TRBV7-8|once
TGTGCCAGCAGCGACGGACAGGCTGCTACAGATACGCAGTATTTT
CASSDGQAATDTQYF
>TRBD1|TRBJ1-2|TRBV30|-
TGTGCCTGGAGTGTACCCCGACAGGGGGCAATGGTTGGCTACACCTTC
CAWSVPRQGAMVGYTF
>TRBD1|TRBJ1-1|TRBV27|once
TGTGCCAGCAGTTCCAAACCAGGGGGCGTAGAAACTGAAGCTTTCTTT
CASSSKPGGVETEAFF